This T cell receptor beta chain was sequenced during a study of tumor-infiltrating lymphocytes in oesophageal squamous cell carcinoma. The CDR3 has 15 residues. Germline V gives CDR1 SNHLY, CDR2 FYNNEI. Trimming at V came to 5 bases and at J to 3 bases, leaving 6 bases not matched to a gene. Via MiXCR, TCRdb re-called the PCR reads, giving one row per CDR3 protein. The sample includes over 10,000 distinct CDR3 sequences, approximately 50% of them seen just once. The rearrangement links TRBV2 to TRBJ1-2; 10 bases map to TRBD1. The sequenced sample consisted of esophageal tumor tissue. The clonotype was recovered from a female donor with esophageal squamous cell carcinoma. The CDR3 loop reads CASSFGQGEHYGYTF. Written as DNA, the CDR3 is TGTGCCAGCAGTTTTGGACAGGGGGAACACTATGGCTACACCTTC.